Below, 18 T cell receptor beta chains from the same sample are listed, as sequenced in a study of T cells and Merkel cell carcinoma outcomes. Some clones are missing from TCRdb's copy, which holds only in-frame ones; the method was immunoSEQ multiplex PCR. The table lists roughly 5,800 clones, 70% to 80% of them singletons. Sequences were obtained from tumor tissue from Merkel cell carcinoma. Receptor source: a human donor with Merkel cell carcinoma.

The rearrangement joins TRBV7-9 to TRBJ1-3, with 11 bases identical to TRBD1. Per germline, CDR1 SEHNR and CDR2 FQNEAQ (reference sequence). The CDR3 covers 16 residues. Trimming took 3 bases from V and 4 from J; bases not matched to a gene: 5. DNA for the CDR3: TGTGCCAGCAGCTTGGGGACAGGGGGAGTCGGAAACACCATATATTTT. This gives the protein CASSLGTGGVGNTIYF.

This chain uses TRBV6-5 with TRBJ2-2; D remains ambiguous. Trimming removed 0 bases at V and 7 bases at J, with 12 bases between. CDR3 length: 15 residues. Germline lookup yields CDR1 MNHEY and CDR2 SVGAGI. For the CDR3, the DNA is TGTGCCAGCAGTTACTCTTTGTTTTTTAACGGGGAGCTGTTTTTT. Its protein is CASSYSLFFNGELFF.

The chain recombines TRBV5-4 with TRBJ2-3; 7 bases fit TRBD2. Germline V gene lookup returns CDR1 SGHNT and CDR2 YYREEE (reference sequence). The CDR3 is made up of 18 amino acids. V was clipped by 3 bases and J by 0 bases; unmatched bases: 13. CDR3 DNA sequence: TGTGCCAGCAGCTGGGCCCAGCGGGGCACGACTAGCACAGATACGCAGTATTTT. It encodes CASSWAQRGTTSTDTQYF.

The chain employs TRBV4-1 and TRBJ1-3; 10 nucleotides match TRBD1. This CDR3 has 16 amino acids. Unmatched junction bases numbered 8, after V lost 3 bases and J lost 6 bases. CDR1 and CDR2 (germline): MGHRA, YSYEKL. DNA of the CDR3: TGCGCCAGCAGCCACAGGGACAGGGGAGTAGAAAACACCATATATTTT. Encoded protein: CASSHRDRGVENTIYF.

The chain uses TRBV18 and TRBJ2-2; TRBD2 matches 8 bases. This CDR3 is built from 16 residues. The junction had 12 bases not matched to a gene; V was cut back by 5 bases and J by 7 bases. Germline V gene sequence: CDR1 KGHSH, CDR2 LQKENI. The CDR3 is CASSSLAGPRGGELFF. The CDR3 DNA sequence: TGTGCCAGCTCATCGTTAGCGGGACCAAGAGGCGGGGAGCTGTTTTTT.

The chain links TRBV4-1 to TRBJ2-5; 7 bases fit TRBD2. V lost 0 bases to trimming and J lost 2 bases; unmatched junction nucleotides: 12. Germline values: CDR1 MGHRA, CDR2 YSYEKL. CDR3 size: 18 residues. Here the CDR3 DNA reads TGCGCCAGCAGCCAAGAAGAGAGGGGAACTAGCGAACAAGAGACCCAGTACTTC. As protein: CASSQEERGTSEQETQYF.

The rearrangement joins TRBV14 to TRBJ2-3; 7 bases map to TRBD2. Germline CDR1 SGHDN, CDR2 FVKESK. This CDR3 has 16 amino acids. With 3 bases clipped from V and 4 bases from J, the junction kept 10 bases outside the gene matches. CDR3 bases: TGTGCCAGCAGCCACGGCCAGCGGGATGGCGCAGATACGCAGTATTTT. Amino acid sequence: CASSHGQRDGADTQYF.

The chain recombines TRBV10-3 with TRBJ2-7; 8 nucleotides align to TRBD2. The germline V gene encodes CDR1 ENHRY and CDR2 SYGVKD. The CDR3 totals 16 residues. With V trimmed by 3 bases and J by 6 bases, 13 bases remained unmatched. The CDR3 loop reads CAISDKKRETGIEQYF. Written as DNA, the CDR3 is TGTGCCATCAGTGACAAAAAGCGGGAGACTGGTATCGAGCAGTACTTC.

The rearrangement joins TRBV5-1 to TRBJ2-1; D might be TRBD1 or TRBD2, each matching 6 bases. Trimming took 0 bases from V and 6 from J, leaving 19 bases between them. The V gene's germline CDR1 is SGHRS and CDR2 YFSETQ. The CDR3 length is 17 residues. CDR3 in DNA: TGCGCCAGCAGCTTGGCGGGGGATTCACTAGGGGGCAATGAGCAGTTCTTC. Amino acids: CASSLAGDSLGGNEQFF.

V and J are TRBV28 and TRBJ2-2; D not certain. CDR3 length: 13 residues. CDR1 and CDR2 (germline): MDHEN, SYDVKM. The V gene lost 3 bases and the J gene lost 8 bases, with 10 bases spanning the gap. DNA for the CDR3: TGTGCCAGCAGTTTCAGGAGAAGGGGGGAGCTGTTTTTT. Amino acid sequence: CASSFRRRGELFF.

This chain joins TRBV6-5 and TRBJ1-1; TRBD1 might be the D (5 bases). The CDR3 runs to 12 residues. Germline CDR1 reads MNHEY; CDR2 reads SVGAGI. V was cut by 8 bases and J by 4 bases, with 11 bases left in between. In DNA, the CDR3 is TGTGCCAGCTTGGCCGGGGGCACTGAAGCTTTCTTT. This gives the protein CASLAGGTEAFF.

This clone was detected once. The V call is TRBV6-6, the J call TRBJ1-1; D unresolved. V lost 9 bases to trimming and J lost 1 base, with 12 bases between them. The CDR3 covers 13 residues. CDR1 is MNHNY, CDR2 SVGAGI, per germline (reference sequence). In DNA, the CDR3 is TGTGCCAGTGCGGACGGCCAGAACACTGAAGCTTTCTTT. It codes for CASADGQNTEAFF.

The CDR3 nucleotides are TGTGCCATCAGTGATTTTCTAGCGGGAGTCAATGAGCAGTTCTTC. It is translated as CAISDFLAGVNEQFF. The V call is TRBV10-3, the J call TRBJ2-1; 10 nucleotides agree with TRBD2. V lost 3 bases and J lost 6; bases outside the gene matches: 5. The length of the CDR3 is 15 residues. CDR1 ENHRY and CDR2 SYGVKD come from the germline V gene.

The chain uses TRBV30 and TRBJ2-1; 8 bases align to TRBD2. This CDR3 spans 15 amino acids. V was clipped by 0 bases and J by 3 bases; unmatched bases: 4. Germline CDR1 GTSNPN, CDR2 SVGIG (reference sequence). The CDR3 loop is CAWSVGSGGYNEQFF. CDR3 DNA sequence: TGTGCCTGGAGTGTAGGGAGCGGGGGCTACAATGAGCAGTTCTTC.

V and J are TRBV28 and TRBJ2-3, with TRBD2 as a possible D gene (5 bases). The CDR3 is made up of 12 amino acids. V shed 3 bases and J shed 7 bases, with 8 bases lying between them. Germline CDR1 is MDHEN and CDR2 is SYDVKM. The CDR3 DNA reads as TGTGCCAGCAGTTTGGGAGCCTATACGCAGTATTTT. It specifies CASSLGAYTQYF.

The rearrangement uses TRBV28 and TRBJ1-3; 7 bases are a match to TRBD1. This CDR3 has 16 amino acids. In germline, CDR1 is MDHEN, CDR2 SYDVKM. V lost 5 bases, J lost 2 bases, and 9 bases stayed unmatched. This CDR3 reads CASSPQDRVTGNTIYF. In nucleotides, the CDR3 is TGTGCCAGCAGTCCCCAAGACAGGGTGACTGGAAACACCATATATTTT.

V is TRBV30 and J is TRBJ2-1; no firm D call. Germline V gives CDR1 GTSNPN, CDR2 SVGIG (reference sequence). The CDR3 is 14 amino acids. Trimming left V 1 base short and J 6 bases short, with 13 bases between. CDR3 loop: CAWSETVSFNEQFF. In DNA form, the CDR3 reads TGTGCCTGGAGTGAGACCGTCTCTTTCAATGAGCAGTTCTTC. The whole variable domain, filled in from reference TRBV30 and TRBJ2-1, reads SQTIHQWPATLVQPVGSPLSLECTVEGTSNPNLYWYRQAAGRGLQLLFYSVGIGQISSEVPQNLSASRPQDRQFILSSKKLLLSDSGFYLCAWSETVSFNEQFFGPGTRLTVL.

This chain connects TRBV4-1 to TRBJ2-2; D not certain. The CDR3 length is 14 residues. The V end lost 5 bases, the J end lost 5 bases, and 12 bases lay between the germline ends. Germline lookup yields CDR1 MGHRA and CDR2 YSYEKL. CDR3 protein: CASSGLVTTGELFF. The CDR3 DNA sequence: TGCGCCAGCAGCGGCCTGGTAACTACCGGGGAGCTGTTTTTT.